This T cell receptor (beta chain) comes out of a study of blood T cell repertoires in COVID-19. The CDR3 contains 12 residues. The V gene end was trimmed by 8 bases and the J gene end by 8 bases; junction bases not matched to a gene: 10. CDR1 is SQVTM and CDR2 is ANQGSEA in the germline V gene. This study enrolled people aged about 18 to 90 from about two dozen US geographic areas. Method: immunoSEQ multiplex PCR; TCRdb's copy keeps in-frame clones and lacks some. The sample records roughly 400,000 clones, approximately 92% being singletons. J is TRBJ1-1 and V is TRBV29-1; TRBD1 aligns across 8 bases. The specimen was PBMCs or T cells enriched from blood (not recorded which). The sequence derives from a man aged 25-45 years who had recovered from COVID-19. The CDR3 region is CSLYGQGGEAFF. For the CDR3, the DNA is TGCAGCCTATACGGACAGGGCGGAGAAGCTTTCTTT.